These 30 T cell receptor beta chains were all obtained from the same sample, sequenced in a study of T cell responses to AZD1222 COVID-19 vaccine. Profiling relied on immunoSEQ multiplex PCR, and the TCRdb table lists in-frame clones only, not all of them. The data hold about 110,000 clones, with nearly 90% observed a single time. This sample comprised peripheral blood, obtained 28 days after the second AZD1222 dose. The receptors derive from an adult who received the AZD1222 COVID-19 vaccine.

This rearrangement joins TRBV18 to TRBJ1-1, with TRBD1 identical over 9 bases. V was pared by 2 bases and J by 7 bases, with 5 bases of the junction left unmatched. There are 14 residues in the CDR3. Germline CDR1 KGHSH, CDR2 LQKENI. This chain's CDR3 is CASSPIPGQGEAFF. CDR3 in DNA: TGTGCCAGCTCACCAATCCCGGGACAGGGTGAAGCTTTCTTT.

The chain recombines TRBV5-5 with TRBJ1-1, with D perhaps matching TRBD1 (5 bases). Per germline, CDR1 SGHKS and CDR2 YYEKEE (reference sequence). The V end lost 0 bases, the J end lost 8 bases, and 8 bases lay between the germline ends. The CDR3 loop spans 12 amino acids. The DNA for the CDR3 is TGTGCCAGCAGCTTGGACAGGCGAGAAGCTTTCTTT. This gives the protein CASSLDRREAFF.

The genes are TRBV5-1 and TRBJ1-1, with D hard to call. The V end lost 7 bases, the J end lost 0 bases, and 10 bases lay between the germline ends. This CDR3 spans 13 amino acids. Looked up from germline, CDR1 is SGHRS and CDR2 is YFSETQ. The CDR3 DNA is TGCGCCAGCGCGACGGATCTGAACACTGAAGCTTTCTTT. Its protein is CASATDLNTEAFF.

The chain recombines TRBV7-9 with TRBJ1-5, with D perhaps matching TRBD1 (6 bases). The CDR3 spans 14 residues. The germline V gene encodes CDR1 SEHNR and CDR2 FQNEAQ (reference sequence). Deletions cut 6 bases from V and 5 bases from J, with 14 bases between. The CDR3 bases are TGTGCCAGCAGGCATAAGGGGGGCGATCAGCCCCAGCATTTT. It is translated as CASRHKGGDQPQHF.

The V gene is TRBV19, the J gene TRBJ1-4; no clear D. Germline V lookup: CDR1 LNHDA, CDR2 SQIVND (reference sequence). V gave up 5 bases and J gave up 5 bases, with 12 bases separating them. The CDR3 sequence is 14 residues long. CDR3 nucleotides: TGTGCCAGTAGTTTGGGGAGAAAAAATGAAAAACTGTTTTTT. Translating it yields CASSLGRKNEKLFF.

The table lists this clone with a few counts. V and J are TRBV28 and TRBJ2-7; 9 bases match TRBD2. With V trimmed by 2 bases and J by 0 bases, 2 bases remained unmatched. Per germline, CDR1 MDHEN and CDR2 SYDVKM. This CDR3 spans 15 amino acids. The CDR3 coding sequence is TGTGCCAGCAGTTTAGCGGGGGGGGTCTCCTACGAGCAGTACTTC. As protein: CASSLAGGVSYEQYF.

The J gene is TRBJ1-2, the V gene TRBV7-2; D remains ambiguous. V dropped 2 bases and J dropped 6 bases, with 10 bases sitting between them. Germline-derived CDR1 and CDR2 are SGHTA and FQGNSA. The CDR3 extends over 13 amino acids. The CDR3: CASSLTPTNGYTF. The CDR3 nucleotides are TGTGCCAGCAGCTTAACCCCCACTAATGGCTACACCTTC.

The chain couples TRBV6-2 or TRBV6-3 to TRBJ1-5; the D is unclear. This CDR3 comprises 15 residues. CDR1 is MNHEY and CDR2 is SVGEGT in the germline V gene. The V end was cut by 5 bases, the J end by 1 base, with 12 bases between. CDR3 nucleotides: TGTGCCAGCAGTAGCCCTGTTACCAGCAATCAGCCCCAGCATTTT. Amino acids: CASSSPVTSNQPQHF.

The chain links TRBV28 to TRBJ1-6, with D possibly being TRBD1 (6 bases). Trimming removed 5 bases at V and 1 base at J, with 18 bases between. The CDR3 is made up of 18 amino acids. CDR1 and CDR2 (germline): MDHEN, SYDVKM. In DNA, the CDR3 is TGTGCCAGCAGTGAGGGGGGCAGTCTGGCGTCCTATAATTCACCCCTCCACTTT. This codes for CASSEGGSLASYNSPLHF.

The chain employs TRBV11-3 and TRBJ2-1; D is unclear. The V end was cut by 0 bases, the J end by 6 bases, with 6 bases between. This CDR3 region has 13 residues. Germline lookup yields CDR1 SGHNT and CDR2 YENEEA. DNA for the CDR3: TGTGCCAGCAGCTTAGATCACCGCAATGAGCAGTTCTTC. It codes for CASSLDHRNEQFF.

The chain carries TRBV19 and TRBJ2-5, with 8 bases aligning to TRBD1. Germline values: CDR1 LNHDA, CDR2 SQIVND (reference sequence). The CDR3 length is 15 residues. The ends lost 5 bases at V and 4 bases at J; junction bases unmatched: 9. CDR3 bases: TGTGCCAGTAGTGGGAGGACAGGGACGGGAGAGACCCAGTACTTC. It encodes CASSGRTGTGETQYF.

The V call is TRBV4-3, the J call TRBJ2-7; possible D gene TRBD2, 5 bases. Germline lookup yields CDR1 LGHNA and CDR2 YSLEER. Trimming took 1 base from V and 2 from J, leaving 12 bases between them. This CDR3 comprises 15 residues. CDR3: CASSQGEGIPYEQYF. CDR3 nucleotides: TGCGCCAGCAGCCAAGGTGAGGGTATCCCCTACGAGCAGTACTTC.

The gene calls are TRBV30 and TRBJ1-5; TRBD1 aligns across 8 bases. The length of the CDR3 is 13 residues. J was trimmed by 3 bases and V by 5 bases; bases with no gene match: 3. Germline V lookup: CDR1 GTSNPN, CDR2 SVGIG (reference sequence). The CDR3 region has the DNA TGTGCCTGGGGACAGGGTCTCAATCAGCCCCAGCATTTT. It codes for CAWGQGLNQPQHF.

V is TRBV6-1 and J is TRBJ2-1; D is ambiguous. The CDR3 consists of 15 residues. Germline CDR1 and CDR2: MNHNS and SASEGT. The ends were cut back, 0 bases at V and 8 bases at J, with 14 bases in the middle. CDR3: CASSEAPSFWDEQFF. The CDR3 region has the DNA TGTGCCAGCAGTGAAGCGCCCTCGTTCTGGGATGAGCAGTTCTTC.

The CDR3 DNA is TGTGCCAGCAGCCAAGGGCCTCAACTCTACGAGCAGTACTTC. Translating it yields CASSQGPQLYEQYF. This rearrangement joins TRBV3-1 (or the pseudogene TRBV3-2) to TRBJ2-7; D gene uncertain. This CDR3 has 14 residues. V was clipped by 1 base and J by 3 bases, with 10 bases between them. Per the germline V gene, CDR1 is LGHDT and CDR2 is YNNKEL (reference sequence).

The chain is built from TRBV7-6 and TRBJ1-5, with D perhaps matching TRBD1 (5 bases). CDR3 length: 14 amino acids. V dropped 1 base and J dropped 2 bases, with 6 bases sitting between them. CDR1 is SGHVS and CDR2 is FNYEAQ in the germline V gene. DNA for the CDR3: TGTGCCAGCAGCTTAGTACAGGGCAATCAGCCCCAGCATTTT. It translates to CASSLVQGNQPQHF.

This clone has just a few counts. The chain carries TRBV5-1 and TRBJ1-1, with 8 bases aligning to TRBD1. CDR1 and CDR2 (germline): SGHRS, YFSETQ. This CDR3 spans 14 amino acids. The V and J ends lost 0 bases and 4 bases, in that order; junction bases with no gene match: 2. CDR3 nucleotide sequence: TGCGCCAGCAGCTTGGCCCAGGGGGCCACTGAAGCTTTCTTT. Its translation: CASSLAQGATEAFF.

The rearrangement uses TRBV6-2 or TRBV6-3 and TRBJ2-2; 9 bases map to TRBD1. The V gene's germline CDR1 is MNHEY and CDR2 SVGEGT. The CDR3 contains 16 residues. V was clipped by 2 bases and J by 6 bases; unmatched bases: 7. The CDR3, as DNA: TGTGCCAGCAGTTACCCTACCGACAGGGGGGCCGGGGAGCTGTTTTTT. Protein sequence: CASSYPTDRGAGELFF.

The CDR3: CASGLTNRGAGANVLTF. CDR3 in DNA: TGTGCTAGTGGTCTCACGAATCGGGGGGCTGGGGCCAACGTCCTGACTTTC. The rearrangement links TRBV12-5 to TRBJ2-6, with 7 bases matching TRBD2. V lost 5 bases and J lost 2; bases outside the gene matches: 9. The germline V gene encodes CDR1 LGHNT and CDR2 FRNRAP. The CDR3 length is 17 residues.

The chain employs TRBV2 and TRBJ2-1, with D tentatively TRBD1 (5 bases). Germline values: CDR1 SNHLY, CDR2 FYNNEI. The V and J ends lost 6 bases and 12 bases respectively, with 12 bases between them. The CDR3 runs to 11 residues. CDR3 sequence (DNA): TGTGCCAGCAGCCCGACCCAGGGGCAGTTCTTC. It yields the protein CASSPTQGQFF.

This rearrangement joins TRBV5-1 to TRBJ1-2, with D perhaps matching TRBD1 (5 bases). This CDR3 is built from 15 residues. Trimming removed 1 base at V and 3 bases at J, with 13 bases between. Germline V gives CDR1 SGHRS, CDR2 YFSETQ. CDR3 region: CASSLLGGGDYGYTF. The CDR3, as DNA: TGCGCCAGCAGCTTGCTCGGGGGAGGTGACTATGGCTACACCTTC.

This chain joins TRBV19 and TRBJ2-7; D gene unclear. V shed 7 bases and J shed 7 bases, with 20 bases lying between them. The CDR3 loop spans 14 amino acids. Germline V gene data show CDR1 as LNHDA and CDR2 as SQIVND (reference sequence). The CDR3 bases are TGTGCCAGTACACTCTCCGTCGGATTCTCGGAGCAGTACTTC. This codes for CASTLSVGFSEQYF.

The genes are TRBV3-1 (or the pseudogene TRBV3-2) and TRBJ2-7; TRBD1 matches at 7 bases. CDR1 is LGHDT, CDR2 YNNKEL, per germline (reference sequence). Trimming removed 2 bases from V and 7 bases from J; junction bases left unmatched: 11. The CDR3 totals 15 residues. The CDR3 DNA reads TGTGCCAGCAGCCAATTGACAGGGATCCCTGAAGAGCAGTACTTC. Translation gives CASSQLTGIPEEQYF.

CDR3 sequence (DNA): TGTGCCAGCAGTGAAGTTAGGGTCGAGCAGTACTTC. This sequence encodes CASSEVRVEQYF. This chain links TRBV6-1 with TRBJ2-7, with no clear D. The CDR3 sequence is 12 residues long. V lost 1 base and J lost 6, with 7 bases in between. Germline V gene sequence: CDR1 MNHNS, CDR2 SASEGT.

The gene calls are TRBV11-2 and TRBJ2-7; D may match TRBD1 or TRBD2 (5 bases each). Deletions cut 5 bases from V and 6 bases from J, with 17 bases between. The CDR3 runs 14 residues. Germline values: CDR1 SGHAT, CDR2 FQNNGV. The CDR3 nucleotides read TGTGCCAGCAGCCCCAACCGGGACGGGGTCGAGCAGTACTTC. This codes for CASSPNRDGVEQYF.

This clone was recorded once. J is TRBJ1-3 and V is TRBV29-1; D uncertain. Germline V gives CDR1 SQVTM, CDR2 ANQGSEA. The length of the CDR3 is 13 residues. The V and J ends lost 3 bases and 0 bases respectively, with 6 bases between them. In DNA form, the CDR3 reads TGCAGCGTTGATTCGGCCTCTGGAAACACCATATATTTT. As protein: CSVDSASGNTIYF.

The rearrangement uses TRBV7-2 and TRBJ2-7, with TRBD1 identical over 8 bases. The CDR3 spans 14 residues. CDR1 and CDR2 (germline): SGHTA, FQGNSA. The V segment lost 5 bases and the J segment 4 bases; nucleotides outside the gene matches: 7. CDR3 sequence (DNA): TGTGCCAGCAGCCCCGGGACAGGACTTTACGAGCAGTACTTC. It translates to CASSPGTGLYEQYF. The full variable domain, completed using reference TRBV7-2 and TRBJ2-7, is GAGVSQSPSNKVTEKGKDVELRCDPISGHTALYWYRQSLGQGLEFLIYFQGNSAPDKSGLPSDRFSAERTGGSVSTLTIQRTQQEDSAVYLCASSPGTGLYEQYFGPGTRLTVT.

This chain joins TRBV19 and TRBJ1-1; D is ambiguous. The germline V and J ends were trimmed by 1 base and 1 base, with 7 bases remaining between them. The CDR3 length is 14 residues. CDR1 is LNHDA and CDR2 is SQIVND in the germline V gene (reference sequence). The CDR3 protein is CASSIGGRNTEAFF. The CDR3 DNA is TGTGCCAGTAGTATAGGTGGCCGGAACACTGAAGCTTTCTTT. Variable domain in full (rest from reference TRBV19 and TRBJ1-1): DGGITQSPKYLFRKEGQNVTLSCEQNLNHDAMYWYRQDPGQGLRLIYYSQIVNDFQKGDIAEGYSVSREKKESFPLTVTSAQKNPTAFYLCASSIGGRNTEAFFGQGTRLTVV.

This clone was seen more than once but under ten times. The genes are TRBV10-3 and TRBJ2-6; 7 bases align to TRBD2. The CDR3 spans 20 residues. V lost 4 bases, J lost 0 bases, and 15 bases stayed unmatched. Germline V lookup: CDR1 ENHRY, CDR2 SYGVKD. The CDR3 DNA reads TGTGCCATCAGTGGGAGACTAGCTGGGTCGGAGGGCTCTGGGGCCAACGTCCTGACTTTC. Translating gives CAISGRLAGSEGSGANVLTF.

V and J are TRBV2 and TRBJ2-1; possibly TRBD2 for D (6 bases). This CDR3 has 13 amino acids. V was shortened by 3 bases and J by 10 bases, with 13 bases between the two germline ends. Germline CDR1 is SNHLY and CDR2 is FYNNEI. The CDR3 sequence is CASSEVLEGEQFF. In DNA, the CDR3 is TGTGCCAGCAGTGAGGTCTTGGAGGGGGAGCAGTTCTTC.